This TCR beta chain was sequenced during a study of blood T cell repertoires in COVID-19. From germline, CDR1 is LGHNA and CDR2 YSLEER. V lost 0 bases, J lost 6 bases, and 11 bases lay in between. The CDR3 length is 14 residues. TCRdb's copy holds only in-frame clones and misses some; the assay was immunoSEQ multiplex PCR. The table lists roughly 520,000 clones, 70% to 90% of them singletons. V usage is TRBV4-3 and J usage is TRBJ1-2, with D unclear. The sequencing sample was made of PBMCs or T cells enriched from blood (not recorded which). This receptor was obtained from a woman aged 40 to 50 who had recovered from COVID-19. The CDR3, as DNA: TGCGCCAGCAGCCAAGACTTAGCAGCAGATGGCTACACCTTC. This encodes CASSQDLAADGYTF.